The text below deals with one T cell receptor (beta chain). Its antigen is unknown. One junction end disagrees with the germline gene, perhaps due to a read error. The read terminates 3 residues ahead of where the CDR3 ends, so the germline J gene completes it. Other DNA sequences in this specimen translate into the identical CDR3. The data were taken from a study of T cells in women clearing cervical HPV infection. Study information: For cases, blood was sampled a median approximately 150 days after lesion detection, interquartile range roughly 85 to 220 days.

Study-wide findings and caveats: Richness differences could reflect unmeasured T-cell content per sample. CIN3+ cases had significantly higher TCR repertoire richness than controls, but evenness did not differ.

Per the germline V gene, CDR1 is KGHSH and CDR2 is LQKENI. The CDR3 extends over 17 amino acids. Average input was about 1,200 ng genomic DNA for immunoSEQ TCR beta CDR3 amplification. Profiled with immunoSEQ multiplex PCR; TCRdb holds only in-frame clones, not every one. This sample's clone table lists roughly 30,000 clones. The sequencing input was blood buffy coat. The V gene is TRBV18, the J gene TRBJ1-3; no reliable D call. The sequence was obtained from a woman aged 18 to 75 with a cervical HPV16 infection that either progressed to CIN3+ or cleared (not recorded which). CDR3 sequence: CASSNHPADYSGNTIYF. CDR3 DNA, as far as it was read: TGTGCCAGCTCCAACCACCCGGCGGACTACTCTGGAAACACG. The variable domain in full, with the rest retrieved from reference TRBV18 and TRBJ1-3, is NAGVMQNPRHLVRRRGQEARLRCSPMKGHSHVYWYRQLPEEGLKFMVYLQKENIIDESGMPKERFSAEFPKEGPSILRIQQVVRGDSAAYFCASSNHPADYSGNTIYFGEGSWLTVV.